The 4 T cell receptor beta chains reported below all come from one sample, sequenced in a study of T-cell memory formation after mild COVID-19 (dated by TCRdb to the early 2020s). Library construction relied on 5' RACE. The listed sequencing device is Illumina NovaSeq 6000. The public reads were quality trimmed at Q25 with fastp and then assembled into clones with MiXCR by TCRdb, keeping productive beta chains. Each CDR3 protein gets just one entry, which takes the most common genes and DNA from the rows behind it. In this sample the table shows some 200,000 distinct CDR3 sequences, more than 8% of which occur a single time. The ten largest clones take up around 3.3% of the sample. What was sequenced was PBMCs or a T cell subset sorted from them (not recorded which). These receptor sequences come from a man aged 18 to 29 who had mild COVID-19 (a few samples of this study predate the infection). The sample titles of this study are shuffled in the database, so cell type and time point are left out; the donor was told from shared clones.

This clonotype has a count of ten or more. The rearrangement uses TRBV5-1 and TRBJ2-3; no firm D call. CDR3 size: 14 residues. Trimming shortened V by 6 bases and J by 2 bases, and 13 bases separated the two germline ends. Germline values: CDR1 SGHRS, CDR2 YFSETQ. The chain's CDR3 is CASKHPSYTDTQYF. The CDR3 DNA follows: TGCGCCAGCAAACACCCCTCGTACACAGATACGCAGTATTTT.

This clonotype showed up just once. The gene calls are TRBV18 and TRBJ2-2, with TRBD1 identical over 8 bases. The CDR3 totals 16 residues. With V trimmed by 2 bases and J by 6 bases, 8 bases remained unmatched. Germline CDR1 KGHSH, CDR2 LQKENI. The CDR3 here is CASSPSRTGSAGELFF. CDR3 nucleotide sequence: TGTGCCAGCTCACCATCCAGGACAGGGAGCGCCGGGGAGCTGTTTTTT.

The chain has TRBV6-5 and TRBJ2-5; D may be TRBD1 (6 bases). CDR1 is MNHEY and CDR2 is SVGAGI in the germline V gene. V gave up 5 bases and J gave up 5 bases, with 15 bases separating them. This CDR3 comprises 14 residues. Written as DNA, the CDR3 is TGTGCCAGCAGTGACTACAGGGATCCGGAGACCCAGTACTTC. Protein: CASSDYRDPETQYF.

This clonotype was counted a few times. This chain links TRBV10-3 with TRBJ2-3, with D perhaps TRBD2 (6 bases). CDR1 and CDR2 from the germline V gene are ENHRY and SYGVKD. The CDR3 has 13 residues. The V end lost 6 bases, the J end lost 1 base, and 8 bases lay between the germline ends. CDR3 loop: CAISASGTDTQYF. CDR3 bases: TGTGCCATCAGCGCTAGCGGCACAGATACGCAGTATTTT.